These 17 T cell receptor beta chains originate from one sample sequenced in a study of T-cell reconstitution after alpha-beta-depleted transplantation in children. The TCRbeta library incorporated unique molecular identifiers. TCRdb ran MiXCR on the PCR reads and lists one entry per CDR3 protein. The sample lists some 150,000 distinct CDR3 sequences, more than 8% occurring once. The material was PBMCs, mostly from graft donor cells, obtained 180 days after TCRalphabeta/CD19-depleted stem cell transplant. All receptors come from a female patient aged 2-10 years who had a stem cell transplant for congenital amegakaryocytic thrombocytopenia, so the T cells may come from the graft donor.

V and J are TRBV19 and TRBJ1-2; D is undetermined. Between the trimmed V and J ends, which lost 7 bases and 3 bases, there was a span of 9 bases. Germline-derived CDR1 and CDR2 are LNHDA and SQIVND (reference sequence). The CDR3 loop spans 12 amino acids. The CDR3 DNA is TGTGCCAGTACCCTAGGTCACTATGGCTACACCTTC. Translation gives CASTLGHYGYTF.

There are many counts of this clonotype. The rearrangement uses TRBV3-1 and TRBJ2-2; tentative D call: TRBD1 (6 bases). V was pared by 4 bases and J by 6 bases, with 9 bases between. Germline values: CDR1 LGHDT, CDR2 YNNKEL (reference sequence). The length of the CDR3 is 13 residues. CDR3 coding DNA: TGTGCCAGCAGCCCCAGGGGCGCCGGGGAGCTGTTTTTT. Protein product: CASSPRGAGELFF.

This clonotype was seen many times. This sequence joins TRBV20-1 and TRBJ2-7; 7 bases match TRBD1. The CDR3 runs 13 residues. Trimming at V came to 3 bases and at J to 4 bases, leaving 6 bases not matched to a gene. Germline V gene lookup returns CDR1 DFQATT and CDR2 SNEGSKA (reference sequence). The DNA for the CDR3 is TGCAGTGCTAGCCGACAGGGCGTTTACGAGCAGTACTTC. Its protein product is CSASRQGVYEQYF.

This clonotype was counted ten times or more. This sequence joins TRBV20-1 and TRBJ1-1; D may be TRBD1 (5 bases). The CDR3 length is 12 residues. Germline V CDR1 and CDR2: DFQATT, SNEGSKA (reference sequence). Trimming shortened V by 5 bases and J by 10 bases, and 17 bases separated the two germline ends. The CDR3 coding sequence is TGCAGTGCTTCCGGGACCCAAGACGGAGCTTTCTTT. Translated, it gives CSASGTQDGAFF.

This clonotype was recorded many times. The CDR3 protein is CASSQGGQANNEKLFF. The DNA for the CDR3 is TGTGCCAGCAGCCAAGGGGGACAGGCCAATAATGAAAAACTGTTTTTT. V gene TRBV4-2 combines with J gene TRBJ1-4, with 8 bases aligning to TRBD1. After removal of 1 base from V and 4 bases from J, the junction contained 5 bases not matched to a gene. Germline V gives CDR1 LGHNA, CDR2 YNFKEQ. The CDR3 consists of 16 residues.

As for this clonotype: A much larger clone differs from this one at a single base, so this may be a read error. CDR3 region: CSVRDYLAGELFF. CDR3 sequence (DNA): TGCAGTGTTAGGGACTACCTCGCCGGGGAGCTGTTTTTT. The rearrangement joins TRBV20-1 to TRBJ2-2, with 7 bases matching TRBD2. Germline CDR1 is DFQATT and CDR2 is SNEGSKA (reference sequence). J lost 6 bases, V lost 7 bases, and 8 bases had no gene match. The CDR3 contains 13 residues.

This clonotype appeared many times. This chain uses TRBV4-2 with TRBJ2-1, with TRBD2 matching over 7 bases. The length of the CDR3 is 14 residues. The V segment lost 1 base and the J segment 7 bases; nucleotides outside the gene matches: 4. Germline V gene lookup returns CDR1 LGHNA and CDR2 YNFKEQ. CDR3 nucleotides: TGTGCCAGCAGCCAAGTCATTAGCGGGAATGAGCAGTTCTTC. Translated, it gives CASSQVISGNEQFF.

There are many counts of this clonotype. The rearrangement links TRBV4-1 to TRBJ2-7; no reliable D call. Germline CDR1 reads MGHRA; CDR2 reads YSYEKL. The V gene lost 0 bases and the J gene lost 9 bases, with 21 bases spanning the gap. This CDR3 spans 16 amino acids. DNA of the CDR3: TGCGCCAGCAGCCAAGATGTCGCTGGGGATGGTAAACGGCAGTACTTC. It yields the protein CASSQDVAGDGKRQYF.

The rearrangement uses TRBV19 and TRBJ1-5, with D unresolved. V lost 0 bases and J 12 bases, leaving 15 bases between the germline ends. Germline V gene sequence: CDR1 LNHDA, CDR2 SQIVND (reference sequence). CDR3 length equals 14 residues. Here the CDR3 reads CASSIDLSGGVQHF. CDR3 DNA: TGTGCCAGTAGTATAGATCTTTCCGGCGGGGTCCAGCATTTT.

This clonotype was detected ten times or more. The chain links TRBV29-1 to TRBJ1-5, with D maybe TRBD1 (5 bases). CDR3 size: 17 residues. Trimming shortened V by 4 bases and J by 0 bases, and 19 bases separated the two germline ends. Looked up from germline, CDR1 is SQVTM and CDR2 is ANQGSEA. The CDR3 coding sequence is TGCAGCGTTGCTGACAGCCGGCCCAATTATAGCAATCAGCCCCAGCATTTT. Translated: CSVADSRPNYSNQPQHF.

This clonotype was seen ten or more times. The chain combines TRBV3-1 with TRBJ2-7; TRBD2 aligns across 11 bases. This CDR3 comprises 14 residues. Germline assignment: CDR1 LGHDT and CDR2 YNNKEL (reference sequence). After removal of 4 bases from V and 5 bases from J, the junction contained 4 bases not matched to a gene. The CDR3 sequence: CASSLSGRENEQYF. CDR3 bases: TGTGCCAGCAGCCTTAGCGGGAGGGAGAACGAGCAGTACTTC.

The chain carries TRBV6-2 or TRBV6-3 and TRBJ2-7; D is possibly TRBD2 (6 bases). Trimming shortened V by 7 bases and J by 6 bases, and 13 bases separated the two germline ends. The CDR3 runs 12 residues. Germline V gene lookup returns CDR1 MNHEY and CDR2 SVGEGT. The CDR3 DNA follows: TGTGCCAGCACGAAGGAGGGTGGCGAGCAGTACTTC. As protein: CASTKEGGEQYF.

This clonotype was picked up many times. The chain employs TRBV12-3 or TRBV12-4 and TRBJ2-7; D is unresolved. CDR3 size: 13 residues. The V and J ends lost 3 bases and 3 bases respectively, with 9 bases between them. CDR3 DNA: TGTGCCAGCAGTTTCAAGCAAGTCTACGAGCAGTACTTC. Encoded protein: CASSFKQVYEQYF.

Ten or more counts support this clonotype. The V and J genes are TRBV9 and TRBJ1-2, with D perhaps matching TRBD1 (6 bases). Germline CDR1 is SGDLS and CDR2 is YYNGEE. CDR3 length: 15 amino acids. The V and J ends lost 2 bases and 8 bases respectively, with 19 bases between them. The CDR3: CASSVGTPTGRGYTF. In DNA form, the CDR3 reads TGTGCCAGCAGCGTCGGAACCCCTACAGGGCGCGGCTACACCTTC.

The V gene is TRBV12-3 or TRBV12-4, the J gene TRBJ2-5; a weak D match, TRBD2 (5 bases). V lost 3 bases and J 5 bases, leaving 10 bases between the germline ends. The CDR3 is 13 residues long. The CDR3 nucleotides are TGTGCCAGCAGTTTTTTCGGGGAGGAGACCCAGTACTTC. Its translation is CASSFFGEETQYF.

This clonotype was observed many times. The chain combines TRBV11-2 with TRBJ2-3, with 9 bases aligning to TRBD1. CDR1 SGHAT and CDR2 FQNNGV come from the germline V gene. This CDR3 has 15 amino acids. V gave up 3 bases and J gave up 6 bases; unmatched junction bases: 7. The CDR3 sequence: CASSFWDRAWDTQYF. For the CDR3, the DNA is TGTGCCAGCAGCTTTTGGGACAGGGCCTGGGATACGCAGTATTTT.

Many counts were recorded for this clonotype. This chain links TRBV5-1 with TRBJ2-3; TRBD2 might be the D (5 bases). Looked up from germline, CDR1 is SGHRS and CDR2 is YFSETQ. V shed 6 bases and J shed 0 bases, with 14 bases lying between them. This CDR3 is built from 15 residues. This CDR3 reads CASNAAGPSTDTQYF. The CDR3 DNA is TGCGCCAGCAACGCCGCGGGCCCCAGCACAGATACGCAGTATTTT.